Following are 10 T cell receptor beta chains from one sample sequenced in a study of CD8+ T cells in alopecia areata. Extracted RNA was reverse transcribed into cDNA, the sequencing template. Profiled with immunoSEQ multiplex PCR; TCRdb holds only in-frame clones, not every one. This repertoire shows some 150,000 clones, around half found once; its top ten account for roughly 21%. The sequences come from CD8+ T cells sorted from blood, collected at week 0. These receptor sequences come from a human donor with alopecia areata.

This clone was counted only a few times. In DNA, the CDR3 is TGCGCCAGCGCTAGCGGGGGGGCCATTGAGCAGTTCTTC. Translating gives CASASGGAIEQFF. The V gene is TRBV10-2, the J gene TRBJ2-1, with 12 bases that match TRBD2. V shed 8 bases, J shed 9 bases, and the junction held 5 bases outside the gene matches. Germline loops: CDR1 WSHSY, CDR2 SAAADI. The length of the CDR3 is 13 residues.

V usage is TRBV6-1 and J usage is TRBJ2-5; a possible D gene is TRBD1 (6 bases). Deletions cut 3 bases from V and 0 bases from J, with 11 bases between. The CDR3 is 15 amino acids. Germline V gene sequence: CDR1 MNHNS, CDR2 SASEGT. CDR3 in amino acids: CASSETGGYQETQYF. For the CDR3, the DNA is TGTGCCAGCAGTGAGACAGGTGGTTACCAAGAGACCCAGTACTTC.

J is TRBJ1-2 and V is TRBV29-1, with D possibly TRBD1 on 5 matching bases. V shed 8 bases and J shed 8 bases, with 18 bases lying between them. The germline V gene has CDR1 SQVTM and CDR2 ANQGSEA. This CDR3 is built from 12 residues. As DNA, the CDR3 is TGCAGCACCTCCGCGGGGGGGAGAGGCTACACCTTC. Amino acid sequence: CSTSAGGRGYTF.

With regard to this clone: A read error may account for a junction end that differs from germline. The chain links TRBV30 to TRBJ1-1; 10 bases fit TRBD1. The CDR3 sequence is 13 residues long. Germline V gene data show CDR1 as GTSNPN and CDR2 as SVGIG (reference sequence). CDR3 loop: CAWSTGQGVETFF. The CDR3 DNA sequence: TGTGCCTGGAGTACCGGACAGGGGGTTGAAACTTTCTTT.

This clone was recorded only once. The genes are TRBV25-1 and TRBJ2-1; D uncertain. Trimming stripped 0 bases from V and 0 bases from J, with 0 bases between. Germline CDR1 is MGHDK and CDR2 is SYGVNS. CDR3 length: 13 residues. The CDR3 is CASSEYSYNEQFF. The CDR3 nucleotides read TGTGCCAGCAGTGAATACTCCTACAATGAGCAGTTCTTC.

This clone was picked up one time. The chain combines TRBV6-5 with TRBJ1-1; the D is unclear. V was pared by 0 bases and J by 9 bases, with 14 bases between. The CDR3 is 14 residues long. Germline CDR1 reads MNHEY; CDR2 reads SVGAGI. CDR3 nucleotides: TGTGCCAGCAGTTACTCGGAGGGCAGTAGAAAAGCTTTCTTT. Protein: CASSYSEGSRKAFF.

The chain is built from TRBV14 and TRBJ2-7; D unclear. Per the germline V gene, CDR1 is SGHDN and CDR2 is FVKESK. The CDR3 consists of 14 residues. V gave up 2 bases and J gave up 3 bases, with 11 bases separating them. CDR3 nucleotide sequence: TGTGCCAGCAGCCAAAGGCGGATGGACTACGAGCAGTACTTC. Its translation: CASSQRRMDYEQYF.

The V gene is TRBV25-1, the J gene TRBJ2-7; unclear D gene. CDR3 length equals 14 residues. Germline V CDR1 and CDR2: MGHDK, SYGVNS. The V end lost 4 bases, the J end lost 1 base, and 11 bases lay between the germline ends. The CDR3 DNA reads TGTGCCAGCAGTGTAACAGAAACTTCCTACGAGCAGTACTTC. The encoded protein is CASSVTETSYEQYF.

The count of this clone is one. The chain uses TRBV30 and TRBJ2-1; D not certain. From germline, CDR1 is GTSNPN and CDR2 SVGIG (reference sequence). This CDR3 is built from 13 residues. Between the trimmed V and J ends, which lost 2 bases and 8 bases, there was a span of 13 bases. The DNA of the CDR3 is TGTGCCTGGAGTCCCTCTAGAATTGATGAGCAGTTCTTC. Its translation: CAWSPSRIDEQFF.

This clone was found a few times. The gene calls are TRBV29-1 and TRBJ1-3; no definite D call. CDR3 length: 13 amino acids. With 4 bases removed from V and 1 base from J, the gap between germline ends came to 8 bases. CDR1 SQVTM and CDR2 ANQGSEA come from the germline V gene. The CDR3 loop reads CSVVEGSGNTIYF. The CDR3 DNA reads as TGCAGCGTTGTCGAGGGTTCTGGAAACACCATATATTTT.